A single sample is the source of the 28 T cell receptor beta chains below, sequenced in a study of beta chain features in type 1 diabetes. General observations from the study: For Type 1 diabetes patients, all four CD4+ subsets carried TCRB CDR3s that were moderately but significantly shorter.

Of the isolated RNA, all was reverse transcribed, and so the sequenced material was expressed TCRB transcripts. The assay was immunoSEQ multiplex PCR, and TCRdb's table has in-frame clones only and misses some. The sample holds 130,000 or so clones, 9% seen once. Antigen specificity for these receptors is unknown. What was sequenced was central memory CD4+ T cells from blood. Receptor source: a man aged 25-40 years with type 1 diabetes.

This rearrangement joins TRBV18 to TRBJ2-6, with D possibly being TRBD2 (6 bases). From germline, CDR1 is KGHSH and CDR2 LQKENI. The CDR3 consists of 17 residues. The V and J ends lost 6 bases and 0 bases respectively, with 15 bases between them. The CDR3 region is CASSPGTPSSGANVLTF. CDR3 in DNA: TGTGCCAGCTCCCCCGGGACTCCTAGCTCTGGGGCCAACGTCCTGACTTTC. The complete variable domain, with remaining parts taken from reference TRBV18 and TRBJ2-6, reads NAGVMQNPRHLVRRRGQEARLRCSPMKGHSHVYWYRQLPEEGLKFMVYLQKENIIDESGMPKERFSAEFPKEGPSILRIQQVVRGDSAAYFCASSPGTPSSGANVLTFGAGSRLTVL.

This clone turned up a few times. The chain has TRBV7-9 and TRBJ1-1; no clear D gene. The CDR3 runs to 14 residues. Germline CDR1 is SEHNR and CDR2 is FQNEAQ (reference sequence). Trimming removed 5 bases at V and 2 bases at J, with 12 bases between. CDR3 residues: CASSPGLYNTEAFF. The CDR3 DNA sequence: TGTGCCAGCAGCCCCGGGTTGTATAACACTGAAGCTTTCTTT.

There are a few counts of this clone. The rearrangement links TRBV30 to TRBJ2-6; weak D call: TRBD2 (5 bases). The germline V gene has CDR1 GTSNPN and CDR2 SVGIG (reference sequence). V lost 2 bases to trimming and J lost 1 base, with 9 bases between them. CDR3 length equals 15 residues. CDR3 bases: TGTGCCTGGAGTCTTGGACTGTCTGGGGCCAACGTCCTGACTTTC. Protein product: CAWSLGLSGANVLTF.

The table lists this clone with a few counts. The V gene is TRBV6-6, the J gene TRBJ2-2; a weak D match, TRBD1 (6 bases). Germline V gives CDR1 MNHNY, CDR2 SVGAGI (reference sequence). Trimming left V 4 bases short and J 6 bases short, with 12 bases between. The CDR3 is made up of 14 amino acids. CDR3 DNA: TGTGCCAGCAGTTCATGGGGGCGCCCCGGGGAGCTGTTTTTT. It is translated as CASSSWGRPGELFF.

The V call is TRBV28, the J call TRBJ1-2; possibly TRBD1 for D (5 bases). V lost 4 bases and J lost 12, with 18 bases in between. The germline CDR1 and CDR2 sequences are MDHEN and SYDVKM. The CDR3 covers 13 residues. CDR3 amino acids: CASSSPGLPLNTF. CDR3 nucleotides: TGTGCCAGCAGTTCCCCGGGACTCCCCCTTAACACCTTC.

This clone was seen a handful of times. At one end the junction does not follow the germline gene, possibly because of a read error. The V and J genes are TRBV18 and TRBJ2-7, with TRBD2 matching over 8 bases. The germline gives CDR1 KGHSH, CDR2 LQKENI. The CDR3 spans 15 residues. CDR3 in amino acids: CASSPQETRVAGRNF. CDR3 bases: TGTGCCAGCTCACCACAGGAAACAAGAGTAGCGGGGAGGAACTTC.

This clone appeared once. The chain recombines TRBV5-4 with TRBJ2-5, with TRBD1 matching over 10 bases. Trimming took 9 bases from V and 5 from J; bases not matched to a gene: 4. The CDR3 is made up of 12 amino acids. Germline lookup yields CDR1 SGHNT and CDR2 YYREEE (reference sequence). The CDR3 DNA is TGTGCCATGGGACAGGGGTTGGAGACCCAGTACTTC. Amino acids: CAMGQGLETQYF.

This clone was detected only a few times. This sequence joins TRBV29-1 and TRBJ1-2; 9 bases line up with TRBD1. The germline V gene has CDR1 SQVTM and CDR2 ANQGSEA. CDR3 length: 14 residues. V lost 5 bases to trimming and J lost 4 bases; unmatched junction nucleotides: 8. CDR3 protein: CSVFHSTGGYGYTF. The CDR3 region has the DNA TGCAGCGTTTTCCACTCGACAGGGGGCTATGGCTACACCTTC.

V and J are TRBV5-1 and TRBJ2-2; 9 bases fit TRBD2. Trimming took 4 bases from V and 7 from J; bases not matched to a gene: 14. The CDR3 length is 17 residues. Germline V gene sequence: CDR1 SGHRS, CDR2 YFSETQ. CDR3 nucleotide sequence: TGCGCCAGCAGCCAATCCCTAGCGGGGCCACGAGGCGGGGAGCTGTTTTTT. Its translation: CASSQSLAGPRGGELFF.

This clone has just a few counts. The V call is TRBV23-1, the J call TRBJ2-5; 15 bases are a match to TRBD2. TRBV23-1 counts as an open reading frame of uncertain function. CDR3 length: 16 amino acids. The V segment lost 1 base and the J segment 5 bases; nucleotides outside the gene matches: 2. DNA for the CDR3: TGCGCCAGCAGTCAATTAGGGACTAGCGGGGGGGAGACCCAGTACTTC. Amino acid sequence: CASSQLGTSGGETQYF.

This clone has more than one count but fewer than ten. The chain employs TRBV2 and TRBJ1-6; no clear D. The ends were cut back, 7 bases at V and 3 bases at J, with 7 bases in the middle. This CDR3 comprises 13 residues. From germline, CDR1 is SNHLY and CDR2 FYNNEI. CDR3: CASIDNYNSPLHF. The CDR3 DNA sequence: TGTGCCAGCATAGACAACTATAATTCACCCCTCCACTTT.

The chain combines TRBV27 with TRBJ1-5; D ambiguous. Germline V CDR1 and CDR2: MNHEY, SMNVEV (reference sequence). The CDR3 sequence is 13 residues long. V dropped 5 bases and J dropped 7 bases, with 12 bases sitting between them. The CDR3 sequence is CASSVRKSQPQHF. DNA for the CDR3: TGTGCCAGCAGTGTACGCAAGAGCCAGCCCCAGCATTTT.

A note on this clone: Other DNA sequences of this sample code for an identical CDR3. This sequence joins TRBV5-1 and TRBJ2-7, with 10 bases matching TRBD1. This CDR3 has 15 amino acids. With 0 bases clipped from V and 4 bases from J, the junction kept 4 bases outside the gene matches. Per the germline V gene, CDR1 is SGHRS and CDR2 is YFSETQ. CDR3 DNA sequence: TGCGCCAGCAGCTTGGCCGGGACAGGGGAATACGAGCAGTACTTC. Protein product: CASSLAGTGEYEQYF.

The chain uses TRBV10-3 and TRBJ1-2; 9 positions match TRBD1. This CDR3 is built from 14 residues. From germline, CDR1 is ENHRY and CDR2 SYGVKD. V dropped 2 bases and J dropped 8; count of bases not matched to a gene: 6. The CDR3 region is CAISEGQGTPGYTF. The CDR3 bases are TGTGCCATCAGTGAGGGACAGGGGACGCCCGGCTACACCTTC.

The CDR3 coding sequence is TGCGCCAGCAGCACCCGGGACACAGATACGCAGTATTTT. Protein product: CASSTRDTDTQYF. This chain links TRBV5-1 with TRBJ2-3; possible D gene TRBD2, 5 bases. Germline lookup yields CDR1 SGHRS and CDR2 YFSETQ. Trimming removed 4 bases at V and 2 bases at J, with 8 bases between. The CDR3 runs 13 residues.

The chain recombines TRBV7-2 with TRBJ1-2; the D gene is possibly TRBD1 (6 bases). Germline CDR1 reads SGHTA; CDR2 reads FQGNSA. The CDR3 is 14 residues long. V lost 2 bases and J lost 4, with 11 bases in between. For the CDR3, the DNA is TGTGCCAGCAGCTTATACGCAGGGGCCTATGGCTACACCTTC. Translated: CASSLYAGAYGYTF.

A few counts support this clone. The chain couples TRBV2 to TRBJ2-3, with 8 bases identical to TRBD1. The CDR3 consists of 14 residues. The germline gives CDR1 SNHLY, CDR2 FYNNEI. With V trimmed by 5 bases and J by 2 bases, 3 bases remained unmatched. The CDR3 loop reads CASSLDRATDTQYF. The CDR3 DNA reads as TGTGCCAGCAGTTTGGACAGGGCCACAGATACGCAGTATTTT.

This clone was seen a handful of times. V is TRBV7-2 and J is TRBJ2-7; no reliable D call. The V gene lost 2 bases and the J gene lost 1 base, with 6 bases spanning the gap. Germline V CDR1 and CDR2: SGHTA, FQGNSA. CDR3 length: 13 amino acids. The CDR3 DNA reads TGTGCCAGCAGCTTACAGGCTTCCTACGAGCAGTACTTC. Its translation is CASSLQASYEQYF.

There are a few counts of this clone. V usage is TRBV21-1 and J usage is TRBJ1-5; the table's D call, TRBD1, has no DNA check behind it. TRBV21-1 corresponds to a pseudogene. This CDR3 region has 13 residues. CDR3 amino acids: CASSLQGTQPQHF. The CDR3 bases are TGTGCCAGCAGTCTACAGGGGACGCAGCCCCAGCATTTT.

This clone was found a few times. This chain joins TRBV7-9 and TRBJ1-4; D perhaps matches TRBD1 (6 bases). Germline CDR1 is SEHNR and CDR2 is FQNEAQ (reference sequence). This CDR3 is built from 13 residues. Between the trimmed V and J ends, which lost 6 bases and 8 bases, there was a span of 13 bases. CDR3 coding DNA: TGTGCCAGCAGTTGGGGACATAAGGAAAAACTGTTTTTT. Translation: CASSWGHKEKLFF.

V usage is TRBV7-3 and J usage is TRBJ2-1, with a weak D call TRBD2 (7 bases). In germline, CDR1 is SGHTA, CDR2 FQGTGA. CDR3 size: 13 residues. V lost 2 bases to trimming and J lost 9 bases, with 11 bases between them. CDR3 region: CASSLGAGAEQFF. For the CDR3, the DNA is TGTGCCAGCAGCTTAGGTGCGGGGGCTGAGCAGTTCTTC.

This clone was counted a few times. The J gene is TRBJ1-1, the V gene TRBV9; D is ambiguous. Looked up from germline, CDR1 is SGDLS and CDR2 is YYNGEE. This CDR3 comprises 13 residues. V was cut by 7 bases and J by 0 bases, with 10 bases left in between. In DNA, the CDR3 is TGTGCCAGCCGCGGGCAGTTGAACACTGAAGCTTTCTTT. Amino acid sequence: CASRGQLNTEAFF.

This clone was counted a few times. The chain couples TRBV5-1 to TRBJ1-5; 10 nucleotides match TRBD1. V shed 2 bases, J shed 6 bases, and the junction held 5 bases outside the gene matches. The CDR3 has 15 amino acids. Germline CDR1 is SGHRS and CDR2 is YFSETQ. The CDR3 is CASSFSGQGGQPQHF. The CDR3 nucleotides read TGCGCCAGCAGCTTTTCCGGACAGGGGGGTCAGCCCCAGCATTTT.

This clone was seen a few times. The chain combines TRBV5-1 with TRBJ2-5; no reliable D call. Per the germline V gene, CDR1 is SGHRS and CDR2 is YFSETQ. Between the trimmed V and J ends, which lost 4 bases and 5 bases, there was a span of 12 bases. The CDR3 runs 13 residues. This chain's CDR3 is CASSRDVVETQYF. In DNA, the CDR3 is TGCGCCAGCAGCCGAGATGTCGTGGAGACCCAGTACTTC. Looking up the rest from reference TRBV5-1 and TRBJ2-5 gives the full variable domain: KAGVTQTPRYLIKTRGQQVTLSCSPISGHRSVSWYQQTPGQGLQFLFEYFSETQRNKGNFPGRFSGRQFSNSRSEMNVSTLELGDSALYLCASSRDVVETQYFGPGTRLLVL.

The sample holds a few counts of this clone. This chain uses TRBV7-2 with TRBJ2-5, with TRBD2 matching 11 bases. The CDR3 covers 15 residues. V shed 3 bases, J shed 4 bases, and the junction held 4 bases outside the gene matches. Germline V lookup: CDR1 SGHTA, CDR2 FQGNSA. The CDR3 nucleotides read TGTGCCAGCAGCTTCACTAGCGGGGGAGTAGAGACCCAGTACTTC. Its translation: CASSFTSGGVETQYF. Combining the CDR3 with reference TRBV7-2 and TRBJ2-5 gives the whole variable domain GAGVSQSPSNKVTEKGKDVELRCDPISGHTALYWYRQSLGQGLEFLIYFQGNSAPDKSGLPSDRFSAERTGGSVSTLTIQRTQQEDSAVYLCASSFTSGGVETQYFGPGTRLLVL.

The chain combines TRBV7-9 with TRBJ1-2; 7 bases fit TRBD1. The CDR3 has 13 amino acids. The J segment lost 2 bases and the V segment lost 5 bases, leaving 2 bases of the junction unmatched. CDR1 is SEHNR and CDR2 is FQNEAQ in the germline V gene (reference sequence). The CDR3 nucleotides read TGTGCCAGCAGCCTGGGACAGAACTATGGCTACACCTTC. This sequence encodes CASSLGQNYGYTF.

This chain links TRBV6-5 with TRBJ2-1; 7 bases are a match to TRBD1. The CDR3 has 15 amino acids. The V and J ends lost 4 bases and 2 bases, in that order; junction bases with no gene match: 5. Germline V CDR1 and CDR2: MNHEY, SVGAGI. The CDR3 DNA sequence: TGTGCCAGCAGTTTGCAGGGGGTGACCTACAATGAGCAGTTCTTC. It yields the protein CASSLQGVTYNEQFF.

This clone was seen a few times. The V gene is TRBV28, the J gene TRBJ2-5, with TRBD2 matching 8 bases. Germline CDR1 and CDR2: MDHEN and SYDVKM. The CDR3 contains 13 residues. CDR3: CVTREGPKETQYF. The CDR3 DNA is TGTGTAACCCGGGAGGGCCCCAAAGAGACCCAGTACTTC.